The 7 T cell receptor beta chains below all came from one sample that was sequenced in a study of blood T cell repertoires in COVID-19. TCRdb's table, derived via immunoSEQ multiplex PCR, lists solely in-frame clones and lacks some. The repertoire holds 90,000 to 130,000 clones, with about 70% as singletons. Source material: peripheral blood. Receptors originate from a woman in her fifties or sixties with acute or convalescent COVID-19.

V and J are TRBV19 and TRBJ1-2, with no clear D. Germline CDR1 and CDR2: LNHDA and SQIVND (reference sequence). Between the trimmed V and J ends, which lost 5 bases and 4 bases, there was a span of 5 bases. This CDR3 region has 11 residues. CDR3 DNA sequence: TGTGCCAGTAGTCCGGGCTATGGCTACACCTTC. Its protein product is CASSPGYGYTF.

A single count supports this clone. J is TRBJ1-5 and V is TRBV5-1, with 7 bases that match TRBD1. The germline V gene encodes CDR1 SGHRS and CDR2 YFSETQ. Trimming cost V 5 bases and J 0 bases; bases outside gene matches: 11. The CDR3 runs 17 residues. CDR3 sequence (DNA): TGCGCCAGCAGTCGTGACAGGGAAAGATATAGCAATCAGCCCCAGCATTTT. This codes for CASSRDRERYSNQPQHF.

This CDR3 reads CASSLGVTEAFF. In DNA, the CDR3 is TGTGCCAGCAGCCTCGGGGTCACTGAAGCTTTCTTT. V is TRBV12-3 or TRBV12-4 and J is TRBJ1-1, with unresolved D. The CDR3 is made up of 12 amino acids. The V end lost 6 bases, the J end lost 4 bases, and 9 bases lay between the germline ends.

In its sample, this clone was seen a few times. The rearrangement joins TRBV5-1 to TRBJ2-5, with 8 bases identical to TRBD1. CDR1 is SGHRS, CDR2 YFSETQ, per germline. CDR3 length equals 16 residues. V was clipped by 4 bases and J by 0 bases; unmatched bases: 8. In DNA, the CDR3 is TGCGCCAGCAGCACTGGAGGGACAGGCGACCAAGAGACCCAGTACTTC. Protein product: CASSTGGTGDQETQYF.

The chain joins TRBV6-5 to TRBJ1-5, with TRBD1 matching 9 bases. J was trimmed by 9 bases and V by 5 bases; bases with no gene match: 11. This CDR3 region has 15 residues. Germline CDR1 and CDR2: MNHEY and SVGAGI. CDR3 sequence: CASSTRPGQGGPQHF. The CDR3 coding sequence is TGTGCCAGCAGTACTCGACCGGGACAGGGAGGGCCCCAGCATTTT.

The genes are TRBV9 and TRBJ2-1; 7 bases match TRBD2. With V trimmed by 4 bases and J by 6 bases, 16 bases remained unmatched. CDR3 size: 17 residues. The germline V gene encodes CDR1 SGDLS and CDR2 YYNGEE. The chain's CDR3 is CASSPRALQRGANEQFF. Written as DNA, the CDR3 is TGTGCCAGCAGCCCCCGTGCCCTCCAGCGGGGCGCCAATGAGCAGTTCTTC.

The rearrangement links TRBV7-3 to TRBJ1-2; D perhaps matches TRBD1 (5 bases). Looked up from germline, CDR1 is SGHTA and CDR2 is FQGTGA. Trimming cost V 4 bases and J 2 bases, with 11 bases left between them. CDR3 length: 14 residues. The DNA for the CDR3 is TGTGCCAGCAGCTCCCTCGGGGGGAACTATGGCTACACCTTC. Translated: CASSSLGGNYGYTF. Based on the CDR3 plus reference TRBV7-3 and TRBJ1-2, the full variable domain is GAGVSQTPSNKVTEKGKYVELRCDPISGHTALYWYRQSLGQGPEFLIYFQGTGAADDSGLPNDRFFAVRPEGSVSTLKIQRTERGDSAVYLCASSSLGGNYGYTFGSGTRLTVV.